The T cell receptor beta chain under discussion was sequenced for a study of cytomegalovirus exposure and HLA in healthy donors. Study as a whole: Unique TCR beta sequences numbering about 100 million came from about 179 million T cells in an earlier analysis. Membership in the Caucasian-associated ancestry cluster was found for 81% of approximately 430 genotyped donors.

It was with 60 Vbeta and 13 Jbeta primers that the PCR ran. Only in-frame clones appear in the TCRdb table, and some are missing; sequencing was by immunoSEQ multiplex PCR. The table shows about 87,000 clones, with around 68% occurring only once. This CDR3 has 15 residues. CDR1 and CDR2 (germline): SGHRS, YFSETQ. Trimming removed 0 bases from V and 2 bases from J, with 12 bases in between. The TCR originated in a man aged 30 to 39 in good health and CMV-seropositive. J is TRBJ2-7 and V is TRBV5-1; tentative D call: TRBD2 (6 bases). The sample comprised PBMCs. The CDR3: CASSLAGTGAYEQYF. In nucleotides, the CDR3 is TGCGCCAGCAGCTTGGCCGGGACGGGGGCCTACGAGCAGTACTTC.